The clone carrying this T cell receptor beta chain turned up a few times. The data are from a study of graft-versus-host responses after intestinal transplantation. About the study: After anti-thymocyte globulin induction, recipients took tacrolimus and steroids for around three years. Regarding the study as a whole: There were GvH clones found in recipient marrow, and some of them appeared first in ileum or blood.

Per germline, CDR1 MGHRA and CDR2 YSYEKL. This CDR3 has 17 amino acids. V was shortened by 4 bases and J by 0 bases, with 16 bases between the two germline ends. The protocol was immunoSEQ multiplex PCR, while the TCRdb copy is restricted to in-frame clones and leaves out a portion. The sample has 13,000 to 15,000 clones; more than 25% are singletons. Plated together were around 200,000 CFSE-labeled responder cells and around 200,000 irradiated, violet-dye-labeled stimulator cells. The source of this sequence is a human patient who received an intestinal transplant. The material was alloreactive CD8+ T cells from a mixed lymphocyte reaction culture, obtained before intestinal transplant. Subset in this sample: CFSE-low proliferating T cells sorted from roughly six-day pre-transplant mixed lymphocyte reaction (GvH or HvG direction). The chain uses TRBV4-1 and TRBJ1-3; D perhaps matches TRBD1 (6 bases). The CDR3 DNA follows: TGCGCCAGCAGCCCTATCTCAGGGGACCTCTCTGGAAACACCATATATTTT. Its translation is CASSPISGDLSGNTIYF.